This T cell receptor beta chain is from a study of blood T cells in healthy people across ages. Deletions cut 7 bases from V and 4 bases from J, with 16 bases between. This CDR3 is built from 14 residues. Germline assignment: CDR1 SGHTA and CDR2 FQGNSA. This clonotype turned up a few times. A second PCR, run for roughly 7 to 11 cycles, used a sample-barcoded 5' primer plus a J-beta primer mix. TCRdb reprocessed the 5' RACE reads with MiXCR, giving one entry per CDR3 protein. There are around 900,000 distinct CDR3 sequences in the sample; 25% to 35% occur only once, and roughly 17% lies in the top ten.

The chain recombines TRBV7-2 with TRBJ1-1, with a weak D call TRBD1 (5 bases). The sample consisted of blood. The TCR sequence derives from a woman of 80 years or more in good health. In nucleotides, the CDR3 is TGTGCCAGCATCAGTTTAGCTGGGGGCACTGAAGCTTTCTTT. Translated: CASISLAGGTEAFF.